These T cell receptor beta chains were read from a single sample in a study of beta chain features in type 1 diabetes. Data came from immunoSEQ multiplex PCR; TCRdb stores just in-frame clones and leaves some out. The sample has about 930,000 clones; 15% to 20% are singletons. Sequencing was performed on naive CD4+ T cells from blood. The receptor source for this set is a woman aged 18 to 35 in good health. The conserved cysteine and the conserved F or W are not part of the CDR3 here. The order of the fields is CDR3 protein, V gene, J gene.

cdr3_aa: ATEDGYSGNTIY
v_call: TRBV28
j_call: TRBJ1-3

cdr3_aa: ASSPRLAGADEQY
v_call: TRBV18
j_call: TRBJ2-7

cdr3_aa: ASSLRQDYTEAF
v_call: TRBV7-2
j_call: TRBJ1-1

cdr3_aa: SVERVLSTDTQY
v_call: TRBV29-1
j_call: TRBJ2-3

cdr3_aa: ASSEEGDATQY
v_call: TRBV2
j_call: TRBJ2-3

cdr3_aa: ASSSQNQPQH
v_call: TRBV7-9
j_call: TRBJ1-5

cdr3_aa: ASSVVGGRRETQY
v_call: TRBV9
j_call: TRBJ2-5

cdr3_aa: ASSQDWGRISPGNSSGELF
v_call: TRBV14
j_call: TRBJ2-2

cdr3_aa: SGGQTNEKLF
v_call: TRBV29-1
j_call: TRBJ1-4

cdr3_aa: ASSLLRGGMNTEAF
v_call: TRBV7-9
j_call: TRBJ1-1

cdr3_aa: ASSLWGPTRDGYT
v_call: TRBV7-8
j_call: TRBJ1-2

cdr3_aa: ASSKTGDSNQPQH
v_call: TRBV21-1
j_call: TRBJ1-5

cdr3_aa: ASSPNRDRVAKNIQY
v_call: TRBV7-3
j_call: TRBJ2-4

cdr3_aa: ASSPNLVTGYT
v_call: TRBV28
j_call: TRBJ1-2

cdr3_aa: ASSLLVRATDTQY
v_call: TRBV7-2
j_call: TRBJ2-3

cdr3_aa: ASSSTRELF
v_call: TRBV7-8
j_call: TRBJ2-2

cdr3_aa: ASSFRSYEQY
v_call: TRBV28
j_call: TRBJ2-7

cdr3_aa: ASSWTGGIGQPQH
v_call: TRBV28
j_call: TRBJ1-5

cdr3_aa: ASSIVQGRALIYGYT
v_call: TRBV19
j_call: TRBJ1-2

cdr3_aa: ASSDVTGRSYNEQF
v_call: TRBV2
j_call: TRBJ2-1

cdr3_aa: ASSPGQVLVYGYT
v_call: TRBV18
j_call: TRBJ1-2

cdr3_aa: ASSAHRGPETQY
v_call: TRBV9
j_call: TRBJ2-5

cdr3_aa: ASSYAGGWQETQY
v_call: TRBV6-5
j_call: TRBJ2-5

cdr3_aa: ASRGRADGYT
v_call: TRBV6-5
j_call: TRBJ1-2

cdr3_aa: ASTRTGANTEAF
v_call: TRBV5-1
j_call: TRBJ1-1

cdr3_aa: ASSLGKWPDREELF
v_call: TRBV7-9
j_call: TRBJ2-2